These 14 T cell receptor beta chains came from one sample sequenced in a study of human T cells and chemical hapten exposure. Time point in this sample: patch test 1, 2 weeks after DPC sensitization. Treatment reported: therapeutic diphenylcyclopropenone sensitization with weekly scalp DPC. MiXCR was run by TCRdb on the RACE reads, yielding one entry per CDR3 protein. The profile shows 75,000 to 100,000 distinct CDR3 sequences, 12% of them singletons. The sample consisted of whole blood, taken in connection with sensitization to the hapten diphenylcyclopropenone (DPC). All receptors derive from a woman in her forties with alopecia areata. Some clones in this sample may be carry-over from other donors' samples.

In this sample, this clonotype turned up a few times. CDR3 protein: CASSYPTGRRYEQYF. In nucleotides, the CDR3 is TGTGCCAGCAGTTACCCGACAGGGCGGCGCTACGAGCAGTACTTC. The chain combines TRBV28 with TRBJ2-7; TRBD1 aligns across 7 bases. Germline V gene sequence: CDR1 MDHEN, CDR2 SYDVKM. The CDR3 totals 15 residues. V was clipped by 4 bases and J by 3 bases; unmatched bases: 9.

The rearrangement uses TRBV20-1 and TRBJ2-7, with 7 bases lining up with TRBD2. Looked up from germline, CDR1 is DFQATT and CDR2 is SNEGSKA (reference sequence). V shed 2 bases, J shed 2 bases, and the junction held 12 bases outside the gene matches. The CDR3 totals 16 residues. CDR3 DNA: TGCAGTGCTAGATCTAGCGGCGCCCTGCAGCCCTACGAGCAGTACTTC. It is translated as CSARSSGALQPYEQYF.

This clonotype has only a few counts. The chain joins TRBV18 to TRBJ1-6; 9 bases are a match to TRBD1. Germline V gives CDR1 KGHSH, CDR2 LQKENI. This CDR3 has 16 residues. V lost 3 bases to trimming and J lost 7 bases; unmatched junction nucleotides: 7. The CDR3 sequence: CASSPPGQGPNSPLHF. The CDR3 region has the DNA TGTGCCAGCTCACCGCCGGGACAGGGACCGAATTCACCCCTCCACTTT.

This clonotype was counted only a few times. This chain links TRBV7-2 with TRBJ2-7; tentative D call: TRBD2 (6 bases). The germline V and J ends were trimmed by 2 bases and 6 bases, with 14 bases remaining between them. CDR3 length: 14 residues. Per germline, CDR1 SGHTA and CDR2 FQGNSA. The DNA of the CDR3 is TGTGCCAGCAGCTTACAAGGGACTGCCCTCGAGCAGTACTTC. Protein product: CASSLQGTALEQYF.

In its sample, this clonotype was seen a few times. This sequence joins TRBV11-2 and TRBJ2-3, with 15 bases aligning to TRBD2. CDR1 and CDR2 (germline): SGHAT, FQNNGV. With V trimmed by 3 bases and J by 5 bases, 3 bases remained unmatched. The CDR3 length is 16 residues. The CDR3 sequence is CASSFGLAGGRDTQYF. In DNA form, the CDR3 reads TGTGCCAGCAGCTTCGGACTAGCGGGAGGGCGAGATACGCAGTATTTT.

This chain joins TRBV5-5 and TRBJ2-7; perhaps TRBD2 as D (5 bases). Per germline, CDR1 SGHKS and CDR2 YYEKEE (reference sequence). The V gene lost 1 base and the J gene lost 6 bases, with 11 bases spanning the gap. The CDR3 spans 13 residues. The CDR3 loop is CASSLSGYGEQYF. CDR3 DNA: TGTGCCAGCAGCTTGTCGGGGTACGGCGAGCAGTACTTC.

The sample holds a few counts of this clonotype. The genes are TRBV7-9 and TRBJ1-1; D remains ambiguous. This CDR3 spans 13 amino acids. Trimming removed 6 bases from V and 6 bases from J, with 14 bases in between. Germline CDR1 and CDR2: SEHNR and FQNEAQ (reference sequence). The CDR3 region has the DNA TGTGCCAGCAGGGGCGTTGGGGAATCTGAAGCTTTCTTT. Amino acid sequence: CASRGVGESEAFF.

This rearrangement joins TRBV7-9 to TRBJ2-1, with 11 nucleotides matching TRBD1. CDR3 length: 19 residues. The V gene end was trimmed by 3 bases and the J gene end by 0 bases; junction bases not matched to a gene: 10. In germline, CDR1 is SEHNR, CDR2 FQNEAQ (reference sequence). For the CDR3, the DNA is TGTGCCAGCAGCTTTCCCCGGACAGGGGGCTCAACCTCCTACAATGAGCAGTTCTTC. It encodes CASSFPRTGGSTSYNEQFF.

The sample holds many counts of this clonotype. V and J are TRBV27 and TRBJ2-1, with D tentatively TRBD2 (6 bases). From germline, CDR1 is MNHEY and CDR2 SMNVEV (reference sequence). The CDR3 sequence is 14 residues long. The germline V and J ends were trimmed by 4 bases and 6 bases, with 13 bases remaining between them. CDR3 sequence (DNA): TGTGCCAGCAGTTCCATCGGGAGTGTCAATGAGCAGTTCTTC. Translating it yields CASSSIGSVNEQFF.

This clonotype was observed a handful of times. The chain has TRBV4-1 and TRBJ2-1; D not resolved. Germline V gene data show CDR1 as MGHRA and CDR2 as YSYEKL. The CDR3 contains 15 residues. Trimming removed 0 bases from V and 0 bases from J, with 6 bases in between. CDR3 sequence (DNA): TGCGCCAGCAGCCAAGAGCAAGGCTCCTACAATGAGCAGTTCTTC. Translating gives CASSQEQGSYNEQFF.

The J gene is TRBJ2-3, the V gene TRBV7-9; possibly TRBD1 for D (5 bases). There are 15 residues in the CDR3. The germline gives CDR1 SEHNR, CDR2 FQNEAQ (reference sequence). The V end was cut by 5 bases, the J end by 2 bases, with 14 bases between. CDR3 region: CASSPVKGITDTQYF. The DNA of the CDR3 is TGTGCCAGCAGCCCCGTGAAGGGGATCACAGATACGCAGTATTTT.

The J gene is TRBJ2-7, the V gene TRBV18; D perhaps matches TRBD2 (5 bases). The CDR3 has 13 amino acids. Trimming removed 3 bases from V and 2 bases from J, with 8 bases in between. CDR1 is KGHSH, CDR2 LQKENI, per germline. CDR3 sequence (DNA): TGTGCCAGCTCACCTACTAGAGCCTACGAGCAGTACTTC. Amino acid sequence: CASSPTRAYEQYF.

Ten or more counts support this clonotype. This chain joins TRBV28 and TRBJ1-2; D is uncertain. Trimming pared 5 bases from V and 4 bases from J, leaving 5 bases between. Per the germline V gene, CDR1 is MDHEN and CDR2 is SYDVKM. This CDR3 contains 11 residues. The CDR3 protein is CASSASYGYTF. The CDR3 coding sequence is TGTGCCAGCAGTGCGAGCTATGGCTACACCTTC.

This clonotype was seen only a few times. V gene TRBV20-1 combines with J gene TRBJ2-3; 11 nucleotides align to TRBD2. Germline CDR1 and CDR2: DFQATT and SNEGSKA (reference sequence). The V gene end was trimmed by 6 bases and the J gene end by 4 bases; junction bases not matched to a gene: 12. CDR3 size: 16 residues. The CDR3 protein is CSAPKTSGTGADTQYF. Here the CDR3 DNA reads TGCAGTGCCCCTAAGACTAGCGGGACCGGCGCAGATACGCAGTATTTT.